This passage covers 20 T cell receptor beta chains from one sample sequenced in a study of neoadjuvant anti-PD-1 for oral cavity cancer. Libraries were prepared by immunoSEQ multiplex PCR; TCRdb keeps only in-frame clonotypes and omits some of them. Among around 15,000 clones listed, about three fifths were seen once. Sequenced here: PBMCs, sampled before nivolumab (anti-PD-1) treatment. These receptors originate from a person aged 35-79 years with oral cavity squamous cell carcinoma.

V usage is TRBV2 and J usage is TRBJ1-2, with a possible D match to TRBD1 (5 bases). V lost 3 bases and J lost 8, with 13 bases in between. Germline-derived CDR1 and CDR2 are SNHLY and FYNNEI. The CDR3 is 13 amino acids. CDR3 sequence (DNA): TGTGCCAGCAGTGACCCAGGGAGGGAGGGCTACACCTTC. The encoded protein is CASSDPGREGYTF.

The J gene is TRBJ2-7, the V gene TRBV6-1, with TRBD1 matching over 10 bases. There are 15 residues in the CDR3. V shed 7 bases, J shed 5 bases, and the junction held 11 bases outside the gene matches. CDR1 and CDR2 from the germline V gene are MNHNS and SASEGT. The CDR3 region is CASNHMGQGLDEQYF. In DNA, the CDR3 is TGTGCCAGCAATCATATGGGACAGGGGTTGGACGAGCAGTACTTC.

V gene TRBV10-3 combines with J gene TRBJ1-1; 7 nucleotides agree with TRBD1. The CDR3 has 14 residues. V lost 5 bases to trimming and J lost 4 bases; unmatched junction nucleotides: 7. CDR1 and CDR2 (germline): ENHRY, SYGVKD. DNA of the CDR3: TGTGCCATCAGTACGGGACAGTCCCCCACTGAAGCTTTCTTT. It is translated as CAISTGQSPTEAFF.

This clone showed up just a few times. The CDR3 here is CAIGISRDTEAFF. The CDR3 DNA reads TGTGCCATCGGGATTTCTAGGGACACTGAAGCTTTCTTT. The rearrangement uses TRBV10-3 and TRBJ1-1; D is unresolved. Germline CDR1 reads ENHRY; CDR2 reads SYGVKD. CDR3 length: 13 amino acids. Trimming stripped 8 bases from V and 3 bases from J, with 13 bases between.

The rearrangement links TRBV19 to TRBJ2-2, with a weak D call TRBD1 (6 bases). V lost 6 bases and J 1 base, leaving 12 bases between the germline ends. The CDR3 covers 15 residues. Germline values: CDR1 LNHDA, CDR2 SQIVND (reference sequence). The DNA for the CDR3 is TGTGCCAGTAGGGCCAGGGGTGGGAACACCGGGGAGCTGTTTTTT. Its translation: CASRARGGNTGELFF.

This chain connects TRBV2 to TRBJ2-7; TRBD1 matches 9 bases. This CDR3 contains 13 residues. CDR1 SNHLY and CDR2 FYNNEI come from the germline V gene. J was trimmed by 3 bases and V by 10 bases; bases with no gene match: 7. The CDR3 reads CAIGTGTNYEQYF. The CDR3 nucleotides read TGTGCCATCGGGACAGGGACGAACTACGAGCAGTACTTC.

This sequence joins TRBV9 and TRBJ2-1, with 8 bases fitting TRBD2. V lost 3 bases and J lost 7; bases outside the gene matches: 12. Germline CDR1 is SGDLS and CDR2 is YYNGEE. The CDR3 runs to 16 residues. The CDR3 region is CASSAGPGTSSNEQFF. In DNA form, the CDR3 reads TGTGCCAGCAGCGCAGGTCCCGGGACTAGTAGTAATGAGCAGTTCTTC.

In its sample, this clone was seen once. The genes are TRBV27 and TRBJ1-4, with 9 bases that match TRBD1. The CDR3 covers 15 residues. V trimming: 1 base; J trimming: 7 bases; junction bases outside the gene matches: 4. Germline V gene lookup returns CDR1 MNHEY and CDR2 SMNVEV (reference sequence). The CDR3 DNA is TGTGCCAGCAGTTTATTAACAGGGGGCAGTGAAAAACTGTTTTTT. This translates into CASSLLTGGSEKLFF.

CDR3 region: CASSPDGADYNSPLHF. In nucleotides, the CDR3 is TGCGCCAGCAGCCCAGACGGGGCAGACTATAATTCACCCCTCCACTTT. The chain is built from TRBV5-1 and TRBJ1-6; TRBD1 might be the D (5 bases). The CDR3 is 16 residues long. Germline CDR1 and CDR2: SGHRS and YFSETQ. V lost 4 bases to trimming and J lost 3 bases, with 14 bases between them.

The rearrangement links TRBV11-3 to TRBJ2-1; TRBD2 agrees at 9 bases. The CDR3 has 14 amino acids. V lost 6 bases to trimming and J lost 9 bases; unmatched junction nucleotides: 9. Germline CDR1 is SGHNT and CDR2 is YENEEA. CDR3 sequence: CASRGREGLGEQFF. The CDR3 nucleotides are TGTGCCAGCAGGGGGCGGGAGGGACTTGGTGAGCAGTTCTTC.

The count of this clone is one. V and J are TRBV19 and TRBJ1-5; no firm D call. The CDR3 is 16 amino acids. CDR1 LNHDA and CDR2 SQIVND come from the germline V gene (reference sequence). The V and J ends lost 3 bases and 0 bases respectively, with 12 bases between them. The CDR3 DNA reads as TGTGCCAGTAGTATCTCTAGTTATCCTAGCAATCAGCCCCAGCATTTT. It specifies CASSISSYPSNQPQHF.

The CDR3 DNA reads as TGTGCCAGCAGCTCCGGGACAGCCGAGCAGTACTTC. Amino acid sequence: CASSSGTAEQYF. The genes are TRBV5-6 and TRBJ2-7; TRBD1 aligns across 7 bases. Trimming took 3 bases from V and 6 from J; bases not matched to a gene: 3. The CDR3 runs 12 residues. Per the germline V gene, CDR1 is SGHDT and CDR2 is YYEEEE.

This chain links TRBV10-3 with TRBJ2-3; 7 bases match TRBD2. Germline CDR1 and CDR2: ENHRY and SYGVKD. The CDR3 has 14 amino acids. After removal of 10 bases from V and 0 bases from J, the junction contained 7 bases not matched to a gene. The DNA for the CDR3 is TGTGCCACTGGGGGGGTCTCTAGCACAGATACGCAGTATTTT. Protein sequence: CATGGVSSTDTQYF.

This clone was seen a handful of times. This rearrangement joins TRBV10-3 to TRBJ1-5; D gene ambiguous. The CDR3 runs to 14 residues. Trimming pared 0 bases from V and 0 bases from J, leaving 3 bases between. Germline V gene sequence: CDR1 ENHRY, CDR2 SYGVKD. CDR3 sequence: CAISESGSNQPQHF. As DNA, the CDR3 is TGTGCCATCAGTGAGTCAGGTAGCAATCAGCCCCAGCATTTT.

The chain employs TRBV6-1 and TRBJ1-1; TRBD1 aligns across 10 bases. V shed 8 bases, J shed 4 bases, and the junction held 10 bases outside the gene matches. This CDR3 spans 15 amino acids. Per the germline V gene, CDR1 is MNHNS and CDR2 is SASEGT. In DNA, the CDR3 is TGTGCCAGCGGGACAGGGGCGCTTAGGTTCACTGAAGCTTTCTTT. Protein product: CASGTGALRFTEAFF.

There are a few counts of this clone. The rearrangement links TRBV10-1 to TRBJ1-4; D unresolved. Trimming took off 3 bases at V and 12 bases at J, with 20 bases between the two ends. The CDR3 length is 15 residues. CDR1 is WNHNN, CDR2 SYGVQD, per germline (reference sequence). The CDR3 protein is CASSELIIAGVELFF. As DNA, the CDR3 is TGCGCCAGCAGTGAACTTATAATTGCAGGAGTAGAACTGTTTTTT.

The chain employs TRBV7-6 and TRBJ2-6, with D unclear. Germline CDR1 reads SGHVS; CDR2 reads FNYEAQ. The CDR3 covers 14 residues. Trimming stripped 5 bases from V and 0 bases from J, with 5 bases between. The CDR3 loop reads CASSPRSGANVLTF. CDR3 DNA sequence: TGTGCCAGCAGCCCCCGCTCTGGGGCCAACGTCCTGACTTTC.

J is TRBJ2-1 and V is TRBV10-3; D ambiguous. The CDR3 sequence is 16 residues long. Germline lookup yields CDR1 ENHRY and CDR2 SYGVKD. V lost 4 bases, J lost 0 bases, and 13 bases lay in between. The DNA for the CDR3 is TGTGCCATCAGTGCTGACTGGTTGAGCTCCTACAATGAGCAGTTCTTC. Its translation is CAISADWLSSYNEQFF.

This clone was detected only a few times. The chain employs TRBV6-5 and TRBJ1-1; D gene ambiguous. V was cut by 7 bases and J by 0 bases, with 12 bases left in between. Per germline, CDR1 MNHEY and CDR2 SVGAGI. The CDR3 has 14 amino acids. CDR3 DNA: TGTGCCAGCATTGGCAGAGCCATGAACACTGAAGCTTTCTTT. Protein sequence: CASIGRAMNTEAFF.

CDR3 bases: TGTGCCAGCAGCCCAGGGTGGGGTCAGCCCCAGCATTTT. It is translated as CASSPGWGQPQHF. V usage is TRBV2 and J usage is TRBJ1-5, with D maybe TRBD1 (5 bases). The CDR3 sequence is 13 residues long. V shed 6 bases and J shed 6 bases, with 12 bases lying between them. In germline, CDR1 is SNHLY, CDR2 FYNNEI.